A selection of T cell receptor beta chains follows, all from one sample in a study of blood T cell repertoires in COVID-19. Produced via immunoSEQ multiplex PCR; TCRdb's table is partial and in-frame only. The table includes under 200,000 clones, around nine tenths detected once. Sequenced: peripheral blood. The receptors here all came from a man in his 60s with active or convalescent COVID-19. CDR3s include the opening cysteine and the closing phenylalanine or tryptophan. Each record gives: clone size, D gene, J gene, V gene, CDR3 DNA, CDR3 protein. A D gene is named only where the DNA matches it firmly. Not every row has a clone size; where given, it reads once, few, many or a size class.

size: -; D: -; J: TRBJ1-1; V: TRBV6-5; DNA: TGTGCCGGGGGGTTCAGCATGAACACTGAAGCTTTCTTT; CDR3: CAGGFSMNTEAFF
size: -; D: TRBD2; J: TRBJ2-2; V: TRBV3-1/TRBV3-2; DNA: TGTGCCAGCAGTAATCTAGCGGGGGTAACCGGGGAGCTGTTTTTT; CDR3: CASSNLAGVTGELFF
size: -; D: -; J: TRBJ1-1; V: TRBV19; DNA: TGTGCCAGTAGCCTGACAGTGAACACTGAAGCTTTCTTT; CDR3: CASSLTVNTEAFF
size: -; D: TRBD1; J: TRBJ1-1; V: TRBV4-2; DNA: TGTGCCAGCAGCCAAGACGTGGGACAGACGAACACTGAAGCTTTCTTT; CDR3: CASSQDVGQTNTEAFF
size: -; D: -; J: TRBJ1-6; V: TRBV5-1; DNA: TGCGCCAGCAGCTTGGATTCTCCCCCGGGTAATTCACCCCTCCACTTT; CDR3: CASSLDSPPGNSPLHF
size: once; D: -; J: TRBJ2-1; V: TRBV15; DNA: TGTGCCACCAGCAGAAAGGGGGAATCCTACAATGAGCAGTTCTTC; CDR3: CATSRKGESYNEQFF
size: -; D: TRBD1; J: TRBJ1-1; V: TRBV11-2; DNA: TGTGCCAGCAGCACCTCCGGACAGGGGGCTTACACTGAAGCTTTCTTT; CDR3: CASSTSGQGAYTEAFF
size: -; D: TRBD1; J: TRBJ1-5; V: TRBV3-1/TRBV3-2; DNA: TGTGCCAGCAGCCAGGGACAGGGGTCATATCAGCCCCAGCATTTT; CDR3: CASSQGQGSYQPQHF
size: -; D: TRBD1; J: TRBJ2-5; V: TRBV19; DNA: TGTGCCAGTAGTAAGACAGGGGCGGAAGAGACCCAGTACTTC; CDR3: CASSKTGAEETQYF
size: -; D: TRBD2; J: TRBJ2-1; V: TRBV3-1/TRBV3-2; DNA: TGTGCCAGCAGCCCCCGACTAGCGGTCTCCTACAATGAGCAGTTCTTC; CDR3: CASSPRLAVSYNEQFF
size: -; D: TRBD2; J: TRBJ2-3; V: TRBV10-2; DNA: TGCGCCAGCAGTGAGGCGGGGGGGCCCGATACGCAGTATTTT; CDR3: CASSEAGGPDTQYF
size: few; D: -; J: TRBJ2-2; V: TRBV5-6; DNA: TGTGCCAGCAGCTTGTCTAAACTCCGGTACACCGGGGAGCTGTTTTTT; CDR3: CASSLSKLRYTGELFF
size: -; D: TRBD1; J: TRBJ1-4; V: TRBV5-6; DNA: TGTGCCAGCAGCTCACCCGGGACAGTAAATGAAAAACTGTTTTTT; CDR3: CASSSPGTVNEKLFF
size: once; D: TRBD2; J: TRBJ2-5; V: TRBV12-5; DNA: TGTGCTAGTGGTTTGGCCCCCCTAGCGGGGGGGCCGGAGACCCAGTACTTC; CDR3: CASGLAPLAGGPETQYF
size: -; D: -; J: TRBJ1-3; V: TRBV29-1; DNA: TGCAGCGCCAGGGGAAACGCTGGAAACACCATATATTTT; CDR3: CSARGNAGNTIYF
size: -; D: -; J: TRBJ1-4; V: TRBV4-1; DNA: TGCGCCAGCAGCCAGCTACTGCTAACTAATGAAAAACTGTTTTTT; CDR3: CASSQLLLTNEKLFF
size: -; D: -; J: TRBJ1-2; V: TRBV20-1; DNA: TGCAGTGCTAGTCATCGGGGGGCAAGCTACACCTTC; CDR3: CSASHRGASYTF
size: -; D: -; J: TRBJ2-4; V: TRBV2; DNA: TGTGCCAGCAGTGCCGGCGGAGGGGTAAACATTCAGTACTTC; CDR3: CASSAGGGVNIQYF
size: -; D: TRBD1; J: TRBJ1-2; V: TRBV5-1; DNA: TGCGCCAGCACCGAGGGGACAGGGCACTATGGCTACACCTTC; CDR3: CASTEGTGHYGYTF
size: -; D: TRBD1; J: TRBJ1-6; V: TRBV2; DNA: TGTGCCAGCAGCCCCGGGAGGGGACAGGGCAGCTCCTATAATTCACCCCTCCACTTT; CDR3: CASSPGRGQGSSYNSPLHF
size: -; D: TRBD1; J: TRBJ1-2; V: TRBV24-1; DNA: TGTGCCACCAGTGATGCGGACAGGAACTATGGCTACACCTTC; CDR3: CATSDADRNYGYTF
size: -; D: -; J: TRBJ2-1; V: TRBV19; DNA: TGTGCCAGCGGGGCCTACAATGAGCAGTTCTTC; CDR3: CASGAYNEQFF
size: -; D: TRBD1; J: TRBJ2-7; V: TRBV5-1; DNA: TGCGCCAGCAGCGGGGGGACAGGGGCCTACGAGCAGTACTTC; CDR3: CASSGGTGAYEQYF
size: -; D: -; J: TRBJ2-2; V: TRBV5-4; DNA: TGTGCCAGCAGCCTGAGGGTAGACGACACCGGGGAGCTGTTTTTT; CDR3: CASSLRVDDTGELFF
size: once; D: -; J: TRBJ1-3; V: TRBV6-5; DNA: TGTGCCAGCAGTCGTGGACAGCGAGGAAACACCATATATTTT; CDR3: CASSRGQRGNTIYF
size: -; D: TRBD1; J: TRBJ1-4; V: TRBV18; DNA: TGTGCCAGCTCTCCGGGACAGAATGAAAAACTGTTTTTT; CDR3: CASSPGQNEKLFF
size: -; D: -; J: TRBJ1-1; V: TRBV5-4; DNA: TGTGCCAGCAGCTTCGGGTGGACTGATGAAGCTTTCTTT; CDR3: CASSFGWTDEAFF
size: once; D: TRBD1; J: TRBJ1-5; V: TRBV19; DNA: TGTGCCAGTAGTGACACGGGACAGGGGTCTCATCAGCCCCAGCATTTT; CDR3: CASSDTGQGSHQPQHF
size: -; D: TRBD1; J: TRBJ1-3; V: TRBV7-2; DNA: TGTGCCAGCAGCAAGACAGGGGCTGGAAACACCATATATTTT; CDR3: CASSKTGAGNTIYF
size: -; D: -; J: TRBJ1-2; V: TRBV10-2; DNA: TGCGCCAGCAGTGACCTGCTGGGGAGGGGTTTCGGGGGCTACACCTTC; CDR3: CASSDLLGRGFGGYTF
size: -; D: TRBD1; J: TRBJ1-2; V: TRBV5-1; DNA: TGCGCCAGCAGCCGGGACAGCCCAAACTATGGCTACACCTTC; CDR3: CASSRDSPNYGYTF
size: -; D: -; J: TRBJ2-5; V: TRBV7-9; DNA: TGTGCCAGCACTCTACAGAGCCAAGAGACCCAGTACTTC; CDR3: CASTLQSQETQYF
size: -; D: -; J: TRBJ1-2; V: TRBV2; DNA: TGTGCCAGCAGGATGACAGAGAACTATGGCTACACCTTC; CDR3: CASRMTENYGYTF
size: -; D: TRBD1; J: TRBJ1-6; V: TRBV5-6; DNA: TGTGCCAGCAGCTTGGTTAATGGGACAGGGTTATATTCACCCCTCCACTTT; CDR3: CASSLVNGTGLYSPLHF
size: -; D: -; J: TRBJ1-1; V: TRBV18; DNA: TGTGCCAGCTCACCACCGGGGGCCACTGAAGCTTTCTTT; CDR3: CASSPPGATEAFF
size: once; D: -; J: TRBJ2-5; V: TRBV7-9; DNA: TGTGCCAGCAGCTCCCAAGGAGCGGCAGAGACCCAGTACTTC; CDR3: CASSSQGAAETQYF
size: -; D: -; J: TRBJ1-4; V: TRBV4-1; DNA: TGCGCCAGCAGCCGTGTGATAGCAACTAATGAAAAACTGTTTTTT; CDR3: CASSRVIATNEKLFF
size: -; D: -; J: TRBJ2-2; V: TRBV19; DNA: TGTGCCAGTAGTAACCCACCGGAGAGGGCGAACACCGGGGAGCTGTTTTTT; CDR3: CASSNPPERANTGELFF
size: -; D: -; J: TRBJ2-3; V: TRBV7-9; DNA: TGTGCCAGCAGCTTAGCGCTCCTACAGGGTGAAGATACGCAGTATTTT; CDR3: CASSLALLQGEDTQYF
size: -; D: -; J: TRBJ1-2; V: TRBV5-6; DNA: TGTGCCAGCAGCCAGGTAACCGCCGCTTTCTATGGCTACACCTTC; CDR3: CASSQVTAAFYGYTF
size: -; D: TRBD1; J: TRBJ2-5; V: TRBV5-1; DNA: TGCGCCAGCAGATCAGAAACAGGGGGCCAAGAGACCCAGTACTTC; CDR3: CASRSETGGQETQYF
size: -; D: -; J: TRBJ1-6; V: TRBV6-1; DNA: TGTGCCAGCAGTTCACAACGGCGGGGAGATTCACCCCTCCACTTT; CDR3: CASSSQRRGDSPLHF
size: -; D: -; J: TRBJ1-4; V: TRBV5-1; DNA: TGCGCCAGCAGCCCGGGGAGTGGAGCTAATGAAAAACTGTTTTTT; CDR3: CASSPGSGANEKLFF
size: -; D: TRBD1; J: TRBJ2-3; V: TRBV24-1; DNA: TGTGCCACCAGTGATTACCGGGACAGGGGGGAGTATTTT; CDR3: CATSDYRDRGEYF
size: few; D: -; J: TRBJ1-2; V: TRBV6-5; DNA: TGTGCCACCAACGACAGGATCTATGGCTACACCTTC; CDR3: CATNDRIYGYTF
size: -; D: -; J: TRBJ2-7; V: TRBV18; DNA: TGTGCCAGCTCCCAGGATAGGGAGCAGTACTTC; CDR3: CASSQDREQYF
size: -; D: TRBD1; J: TRBJ2-7; V: TRBV20-1; DNA: TGCAGTGCTAGTGTGCCAGGGGGTGTTTACGAGCAGTACTTC; CDR3: CSASVPGGVYEQYF